These T cell receptor beta chains were read from a single sample in a study of identical twins. Via MiXCR, TCRdb re-called the 5' RACE reads, giving one row per CDR3 protein. Seen here are 200,000 to 250,000 distinct CDR3 sequences, around 6.5% observed once, and the top ten hold more than 14%. These data also formed part of another study, on T cells expressing NK-cell markers.

Sequencing used CD8+ T cells sorted from blood. The receptors here all came from a young woman in good health. Both conserved end residues are part of each CDR3. The order of the fields is V gene, clone size, D gene, J gene, CDR3 DNA, CDR3 protein. D genes are given only for firm matches. Rows may omit the clone size; those that give it use once, few, many or a size class.

v_gene: TRBV2; abundance: few; d_gene: .; j_gene: TRBJ1-5; CDR3nt: TGTGCCAGCAGTGACTTGAATCAGCCCCAGCATTTT; CDR3aa: CASSDLNQPQHF
v_gene: TRBV15; abundance: many; d_gene: .; j_gene: TRBJ2-1; CDR3nt: TGTGCCACCAGCACCTCAAGCTCCTACAATGAGCAGTTCTTC; CDR3aa: CATSTSSSYNEQFF
v_gene: TRBV29-1; abundance: .; d_gene: TRBD2; j_gene: TRBJ2-2; CDR3nt: TGCAGCGTTGAACTAGCGGGAGTAGTCGCCGGGGAGCTGTTTTTT; CDR3aa: CSVELAGVVAGELFF
v_gene: TRBV12-3/TRBV12-4; abundance: few; d_gene: TRBD1; j_gene: TRBJ2-3; CDR3nt: TGTGCCAGCGGACAGGGGGCGAAAGATACGCAGTATTTT; CDR3aa: CASGQGAKDTQYF
v_gene: TRBV7-9; abundance: few; d_gene: .; j_gene: TRBJ1-1; CDR3nt: TGTGCCAGCAGCGTAGAGGGGGACGGCACTGAAGCTTTCTTT; CDR3aa: CASSVEGDGTEAFF
v_gene: TRBV19; abundance: many; d_gene: TRBD1; j_gene: TRBJ2-1; CDR3nt: TGTGCCAGTCGACAGGGGGGCAATGAGCAGTTCTTC; CDR3aa: CASRQGGNEQFF
v_gene: TRBV12-5; abundance: few; d_gene: TRBD2; j_gene: TRBJ2-2; CDR3nt: TGTGCTAGTGGTCTGGGACTATACACCGGGGAGCTGTTTTTT; CDR3aa: CASGLGLYTGELFF
v_gene: TRBV12-3/TRBV12-4; abundance: many; d_gene: .; j_gene: TRBJ2-1; CDR3nt: TGTGCCAGCAGTGGGACTTATAATGAGCAGTTCTTC; CDR3aa: CASSGTYNEQFF
v_gene: TRBV2; abundance: .; d_gene: .; j_gene: TRBJ1-1; CDR3nt: TGTGCCAGCCGCGACTTGGAAAACACTGAAGCTTTCTTT; CDR3aa: CASRDLENTEAFF
v_gene: TRBV4-3; abundance: many; d_gene: .; j_gene: TRBJ2-7; CDR3nt: TGCGCCAGCAGCCAAGGACTGAACTACGAGCAGTACTTC; CDR3aa: CASSQGLNYEQYF